This T cell receptor beta chain is from a study of OX40 agonist ivuxolimab in advanced cancers. Across the whole study: Patients in the trial were receiving intravenous ivuxolimab every 2 weeks, at doses of 0.01 to 10 mg/kg. Overall study findings and caveats: Which antigen the expanded peripheral T cells recognized is unknown. On average, CD8+ T cells showed a greater number of expanded clones than CD4+.

Samples were taken at baseline and on day 1 of cycles 4 and 7. Trimming cost V 0 bases and J 2 bases, with 8 bases left between them. Per the germline V gene, CDR1 is GTSNPN and CDR2 is SVGIG (reference sequence). The CDR3 has 15 amino acids. Assay used: immunoSEQ multiplex PCR; TCRdb lists only in-frame clones, some missing. The sample contains about 40,000 clones, 82% of which appear only once. Note on this clone: Its target is not known.

This chain connects TRBV30 to TRBJ2-6, with a tentative D call TRBD1 (6 bases). The origin of this receptor is an adult with an advanced solid tumor such as melanoma, head and neck, liver or kidney cancer. Here the sequenced sample was CD4+ or CD8+ T cells sorted from blood, taken in a trial of the OX40 agonist ivuxolimab. CDR3 sequence: CAWSVGGTGANVLTF. CDR3 DNA: TGTGCCTGGAGTGTAGGGGGTACTGGGGCCAACGTCCTGACTTTC.